This entry is about one T cell receptor (beta chain). The data were taken from a study of blood T cell repertoires in COVID-19. The wider study: The United States, Italy and Spain supplied acute and convalescent COVID-19 samples. In each case, the material was cDNA or gDNA derived from T cells, B-cell-depleted T cells, or PBMCs.

This CDR3 has 13 residues. Losses at the gene ends were 2 bases for V and 6 bases for J; bases not matched to a gene: 3. The germline V gene encodes CDR1 LGHDT and CDR2 YNNKEL (reference sequence). Authors' data handling: By means of reference gene primer amplification, nucleated cell counts were estimated. Some clones are missing from TCRdb's copy, which holds only in-frame ones; the method was immunoSEQ multiplex PCR. The V and J calls and clone size were taken over from that table, and D and trimming were inferred from the DNA. Among roughly 160,000 clones, about 88% were seen once, and the ten largest hold around 1.9%.

The receptor was isolated from a man between 50 and 59 years old who had recovered from COVID-19. V gene TRBV3-1 (or the pseudogene TRBV3-2) combines with J gene TRBJ2-7; 8 bases fit TRBD1. The sequencing input was peripheral blood. The CDR3 DNA reads TGTGCCAGCAGCCAATACAGGGGGGTCGAGCAGTACTTC. It translates to CASSQYRGVEQYF.